The next 17 T cell receptor beta chains were all read from a single sample in a study of human T cells and chemical hapten exposure. Treatment described: therapeutic diphenylcyclopropenone sensitization with weekly scalp DPC. Attachment of unique molecular identifiers to individual cDNA molecules was performed in the library. Via MiXCR, TCRdb re-called the reads, giving one row per CDR3 protein. The top ten clones hold around 30% of a sample with 150 to 200 distinct CDR3 sequences, around 70% of them seen once. This specimen was whole blood, taken before DPC sensitization or 2, 6, or about 24 weeks after (not recorded which). The receptors shown here come from an adult with alopecia areata. Some clones in this sample may be carry-over from other donors' samples. This table probably holds off-target reads from a library built for another chain.

The chain combines TRBV9 with TRBJ2-7; D may be TRBD1 (6 bases). Germline CDR1 reads SGDLS; CDR2 reads YYNGEE. V was clipped by 4 bases and J by 2 bases, with 13 bases between them. The CDR3 is made up of 14 amino acids. CDR3 residues: CASSYRDTTYEQYF. CDR3 bases: TGTGCCAGCAGCTACCGGGACACAACCTACGAGCAGTACTTC.

CDR3 in DNA: TGTGCCAGCAGCGTAGCCCCGACAGGAGGTAATGAAGCTTTCTTT. Protein product: CASSVAPTGGNEAFF. The J gene is TRBJ1-1, the V gene TRBV9; a possible D gene is TRBD1 (6 bases). This CDR3 region has 15 residues. Deletions cut 0 bases from V and 7 bases from J, with 16 bases between. CDR1 is SGDLS, CDR2 YYNGEE, per germline.

This rearrangement joins TRBV30 to TRBJ1-4; no reliable D call. The germline V gene encodes CDR1 GTSNPN and CDR2 SVGIG (reference sequence). The CDR3 has 13 amino acids. V lost 0 bases and J 4 bases, leaving 6 bases between the germline ends. This chain's CDR3 is CAWSVRYNEKLFF. The CDR3 DNA sequence: TGTGCCTGGAGTGTGAGGTATAATGAAAAACTGTTTTTT.

The chain links TRBV20-1 to TRBJ2-7, with 10 bases aligning to TRBD1. The CDR3 is 13 amino acids. With 5 bases clipped from V and 4 bases from J, the junction kept 5 bases outside the gene matches. Germline CDR1 and CDR2: DFQATT and SNEGSKA (reference sequence). The CDR3 loop is CSAVGTGDYEQYF. CDR3 bases: TGCAGTGCTGTAGGGACAGGGGATTACGAGCAGTACTTC.

The chain employs TRBV10-1 and TRBJ2-3; D ambiguous. This CDR3 has 15 residues. Germline assignment: CDR1 WNHNN and CDR2 SYGVQD (reference sequence). V was cut by 3 bases and J by 0 bases, with 10 bases left in between. CDR3 in DNA: TGCGCCAGCAGTGACTCGGACCCTAGCACAGATACGCAGTATTTT. Its protein is CASSDSDPSTDTQYF.

The genes are TRBV7-8 and TRBJ1-5, with a tentative D call TRBD1 (5 bases). Per germline, CDR1 SGHVS and CDR2 FQNEAQ. The CDR3 runs to 15 residues. Between the trimmed V and J ends, which lost 7 bases and 6 bases, there was a span of 19 bases. The CDR3 reads CASTPYEGKGQPQHF. CDR3 coding DNA: TGTGCCAGCACTCCTTATGAGGGGAAGGGTCAGCCCCAGCATTTT.

V gene TRBV6-2 or TRBV6-3 combines with J gene TRBJ2-7, with 7 bases identical to TRBD2. The CDR3 runs 13 residues. Germline CDR1 MNHEY, CDR2 SVGEGT. Unmatched junction bases numbered 9, after V lost 6 bases and J lost 7 bases. CDR3 residues: CASRPGLGGEQYF. CDR3 nucleotides: TGTGCCAGCAGGCCGGGCTTGGGAGGGGAGCAGTACTTC.

This clonotype was observed a handful of times. Mismatch with germline at one junction end may stem from a read error. V gene TRBV7-8 combines with J gene TRBJ2-2; D unclear. Per germline, CDR1 SGHVS and CDR2 FQNEAQ. This CDR3 has 15 residues. The CDR3, as DNA: TGTGCCAGCAGCTTAGTAGAGACGAAAACCGGGGAGCTGTTTTTT. Protein product: CASSLVETKTGELFF.

The DNA for the CDR3 is TGTGCCAGCAGCCAATCCCGACAGAACACTGAAGCTTTCTTT. As protein: CASSQSRQNTEAFF. The chain carries TRBV9 and TRBJ1-1; D gene uncertain. Germline lookup yields CDR1 SGDLS and CDR2 YYNGEE. CDR3 length equals 14 residues. The V and J ends lost 4 bases and 1 base respectively, with 11 bases between them.

V is TRBV5-4 and J is TRBJ2-7; 7 bases align to TRBD1. CDR3 length equals 16 residues. Germline V lookup: CDR1 SGHNT, CDR2 YYREEE (reference sequence). V shed 4 bases and J 2 bases; nucleotides not matched to a gene: 12. The CDR3 nucleotides are TGTGCCAGCAGCCTTGACAGGGAATCGGCCGCCTACGAGCAGTACTTC. It codes for CASSLDRESAAYEQYF.

This chain links TRBV7-3 with TRBJ2-5; D might be TRBD2 (5 bases). Germline CDR1 SGHTA, CDR2 FQGTGA. This CDR3 is built from 15 residues. V dropped 5 bases and J dropped 2 bases, with 15 bases sitting between them. The chain's CDR3 is CASSPGRVGQETQYF. The CDR3 nucleotides read TGTGCCAGCAGCCCGGGAAGGGTAGGACAAGAGACCCAGTACTTC.

The genes are TRBV5-1 and TRBJ2-7; no reliable D call. Germline V CDR1 and CDR2: SGHRS, YFSETQ. The V gene lost 4 bases and the J gene lost 1 base, with 6 bases spanning the gap. This CDR3 spans 12 amino acids. CDR3: CASSPDSYEQYF. CDR3 nucleotides: TGCGCCAGCAGCCCTGATTCCTACGAGCAGTACTTC.

The chain carries TRBV29-1 and TRBJ2-3; D call uncertain. Germline values: CDR1 SQVTM, CDR2 ANQGSEA. This CDR3 has 14 residues. The V end was cut by 6 bases, the J end by 0 bases, with 13 bases between. CDR3 protein: CSVPTPGSTDTQYF. The CDR3 nucleotides read TGCAGCGTCCCGACTCCCGGGAGCACAGATACGCAGTATTTT.

This rearrangement joins TRBV29-1 to TRBJ2-7; 9 bases fit TRBD2. From germline, CDR1 is SQVTM and CDR2 ANQGSEA. CDR3 length: 15 residues. The V and J ends lost 4 bases and 9 bases, in that order; junction bases with no gene match: 16. The DNA for the CDR3 is TGCAGCGTTGGAGCTAGCGGGACTTCAAGGACGGGGCAGTACTTC. This codes for CSVGASGTSRTGQYF.

The genes are TRBV14 and TRBJ1-3, with unresolved D. The CDR3 contains 12 residues. V gave up 1 base and J gave up 4 bases, with 2 bases separating them. CDR1 SGHDN and CDR2 FVKESK come from the germline V gene. The CDR3, as DNA: TGTGCCAGCAGCCAAGCCGGAAACACCATATATTTT. It yields the protein CASSQAGNTIYF.

The chain employs TRBV12-3 or TRBV12-4 and TRBJ2-3, with D perhaps given as TRBD1 or TRBD2 (5 bases each). The CDR3 spans 15 residues. V lost 2 bases, J lost 5 bases, and 14 bases lay in between. In nucleotides, the CDR3 is TGTGCCAGCAGTTTATCCGGCCAGGGAGTAGATACGCAGTATTTT. Translating gives CASSLSGQGVDTQYF.

The chain uses TRBV6-5 and TRBJ1-2; D is possibly TRBD1 (5 bases). Germline CDR1 is MNHEY and CDR2 is SVGAGI. Trimming pared 10 bases from V and 5 bases from J, leaving 14 bases between. The CDR3 consists of 12 residues. In DNA, the CDR3 is TGTGCCACCCTATCCCAGGGTTATGGCTACACCTTC. Translating gives CATLSQGYGYTF.